The 30 T cell receptor beta chains reported below all come from one sample, sequenced in a study of cytomegalovirus exposure and HLA in healthy donors. The PCR had 60 Vbeta and 13 Jbeta primers. Only in-frame clones appear in the TCRdb table, and some are missing; sequencing was by immunoSEQ multiplex PCR. The table lists about 190,000 clones, roughly 85% of them singletons. The sample consisted of PBMCs. All receptors come from a boy aged 2-9 years in good health and CMV-seronegative.

The chain uses TRBV29-1 and TRBJ2-5; TRBD2 aligns across 7 bases. CDR1 is SQVTM and CDR2 is ANQGSEA in the germline V gene. Trimming cost V 4 bases and J 11 bases; bases outside gene matches: 16. The CDR3 loop spans 14 amino acids. The CDR3 bases are TGCAGCGTTGGGGACGGAGGGAGGGCGGGTGAGCAGTACTTC. It is translated as CSVGDGGRAGEQYF.

V usage is TRBV30 and J usage is TRBJ2-3, with TRBD2 matching over 7 bases. The CDR3 totals 15 residues. Germline-derived CDR1 and CDR2 are GTSNPN and SVGIG (reference sequence). J lost 3 bases, V lost 0 bases, and 6 bases had no gene match. The CDR3 is CAWSVGGGGTDTQYF. The DNA for the CDR3 is TGTGCCTGGAGTGTCGGCGGGGGAGGGACAGATACGCAGTATTTT.

This chain connects TRBV27 to TRBJ1-5, with D perhaps matching TRBD1 (5 bases). CDR1 and CDR2 (germline): MNHEY, SMNVEV (reference sequence). The V end was cut by 7 bases, the J end by 2 bases, with 9 bases between. The length of the CDR3 is 13 residues. In DNA, the CDR3 is TGTGCCAGCATGGGGGGTCGCAATCAGCCCCAGCATTTT. Translation gives CASMGGRNQPQHF.

The chain combines TRBV29-1 with TRBJ1-1, with a weak D call TRBD1 (5 bases). Germline CDR1 SQVTM, CDR2 ANQGSEA. Between the trimmed V and J ends, which lost 4 bases and 8 bases, there was a span of 11 bases. The CDR3 spans 11 residues. The CDR3 spells CSVVGAAEAFF. The CDR3 DNA reads TGCAGCGTTGTTGGGGCAGCCGAAGCTTTCTTT.

The chain combines TRBV5-1 with TRBJ2-6; TRBD2 might be the D (6 bases). Germline values: CDR1 SGHRS, CDR2 YFSETQ. This CDR3 has 18 amino acids. V lost 1 base and J 0 bases, leaving 14 bases between the germline ends. The CDR3: CASSLSGERVSGANVLTF. The CDR3 region has the DNA TGCGCCAGCAGCTTGTCGGGAGAGAGGGTCTCTGGGGCCAACGTCCTGACTTTC. The full variable domain, with the rest looked up from reference TRBV5-1 and TRBJ2-6, is KAGVTQTPRYLIKTRGQQVTLSCSPISGHRSVSWYQQTPGQGLQFLFEYFSETQRNKGNFPGRFSGRQFSNSRSEMNVSTLELGDSALYLCASSLSGERVSGANVLTFGAGSRLTVL.

This clone was picked up a small number of times. The J gene is TRBJ2-3, the V gene TRBV30; perhaps TRBD2 as D (6 bases). This CDR3 region has 18 residues. The germline V gene encodes CDR1 GTSNPN and CDR2 SVGIG (reference sequence). The ends were cut back, 0 bases at V and 0 bases at J, with 19 bases in the middle. The CDR3 is CAWSVRRGRRSSTDTQYF. CDR3 bases: TGTGCCTGGAGTGTACGTCGGGGGAGGAGGTCTAGCACAGATACGCAGTATTTT.

The J gene is TRBJ1-2, the V gene TRBV28, with a possible D match to TRBD1 (5 bases). The CDR3 contains 15 residues. CDR1 is MDHEN and CDR2 is SYDVKM in the germline V gene. V lost 3 bases and J 3 bases, leaving 14 bases between the germline ends. The CDR3: CASSFAGLGDYGYTF. The CDR3 DNA reads TGTGCCAGCAGTTTTGCAGGGCTTGGGGACTATGGCTACACCTTC.

The chain carries TRBV5-1 and TRBJ2-7; 7 bases fit TRBD1. The V and J ends lost 0 bases and 2 bases, in that order; junction bases with no gene match: 5. The germline V gene has CDR1 SGHRS and CDR2 YFSETQ. The length of the CDR3 is 15 residues. CDR3 bases: TGCGCCAGCAGCTTGGCCGGGCAGGGGGCCTACGAGCAGTACTTC. This encodes CASSLAGQGAYEQYF.

The chain is built from TRBV2 and TRBJ2-7; 9 bases are a match to TRBD1. Germline assignment: CDR1 SNHLY and CDR2 FYNNEI. This CDR3 has 15 amino acids. J lost 0 bases, V lost 7 bases, and 7 bases had no gene match. In DNA, the CDR3 is TGTGCCAGCAACGAGGGACAGGGAAGCTCCTACGAGCAGTACTTC. Protein sequence: CASNEGQGSSYEQYF. The whole variable domain, filled in from reference TRBV2 and TRBJ2-7, reads EPEVTQTPSHQVTQMGQEVILRCVPISNHLYFYWYRQILGQKVEFLVSFYNNEISEKSEIFDDQFSVERPDGSNFTLKIRSTKLEDSAMYFCASNEGQGSSYEQYFGPGTRLTVT.

The V and J genes are TRBV28 and TRBJ1-1; D remains unclear. The germline V gene encodes CDR1 MDHEN and CDR2 SYDVKM. V was clipped by 2 bases and J by 0 bases, with 16 bases between them. The CDR3 is 17 residues long. The CDR3 spells CASSLEGPVPMNTEAFF. In DNA, the CDR3 is TGTGCCAGCAGTTTAGAGGGCCCCGTCCCCATGAACACTGAAGCTTTCTTT.

The rearrangement uses TRBV21-1 and TRBJ1-1. TRBV21-1 corresponds to a pseudogene. The CDR3 sequence is 13 residues long. CDR3 coding DNA: TGTGCCAGCAGCACCCAGGGACTTTTTGAAGCTTTCTTT. It codes for CASSTQGLFEAFF.

The chain uses TRBV5-4 and TRBJ2-1; 10 bases fit TRBD2. With V trimmed by 2 bases and J by 14 bases, 7 bases remained unmatched. The CDR3 is made up of 13 amino acids. Germline CDR1 reads SGHNT; CDR2 reads YYREEE (reference sequence). The CDR3 DNA reads TGTGCCAGCAGCTTCCCTAGCGGGGGTAGGAAGTTCTTC. Translation: CASSFPSGGRKFF.

V usage is TRBV6-6 and J usage is TRBJ1-5; TRBD1 agrees at 8 bases. This CDR3 comprises 15 residues. Germline CDR1 MNHNY, CDR2 SVGAGI (reference sequence). V lost 0 bases, J lost 6 bases, and 4 bases stayed unmatched. The CDR3 DNA sequence: TGTGCCAGCAGTTACTCTGGACAGGGATTTCAGCCCCAGCATTTT. It specifies CASSYSGQGFQPQHF.

The rearrangement joins TRBV2 to TRBJ2-7; perhaps TRBD2 as D (5 bases). This CDR3 is built from 13 residues. CDR1 and CDR2 from the germline V gene are SNHLY and FYNNEI. The germline V and J ends were trimmed by 4 bases and 3 bases, with 10 bases remaining between them. The CDR3 protein is CASSGMAGYEQYF. Written as DNA, the CDR3 is TGTGCCAGCAGTGGGATGGCGGGCTACGAGCAGTACTTC.

This chain joins TRBV19 and TRBJ2-1; TRBD1 matches 8 bases. After removal of 7 bases from V and 6 bases from J, the junction contained 8 bases not matched to a gene. The CDR3 contains 14 residues. Per germline, CDR1 LNHDA and CDR2 SQIVND (reference sequence). The DNA of the CDR3 is TGTGCCAGTACCGCGACAGGGGTGGGCAATGAGCAGTTCTTC. Protein: CASTATGVGNEQFF.

This chain uses TRBV4-1 with TRBJ2-3; 8 bases are shared with TRBD2. V shed 1 base, J shed 0 bases, and the junction held 6 bases outside the gene matches. CDR3 length equals 17 residues. Germline V gene data show CDR1 as MGHRA and CDR2 as YSYEKL. CDR3 in amino acids: CASSQALAGSSTDTQYF. Written as DNA, the CDR3 is TGCGCCAGCAGCCAAGCCCTAGCGGGTTCTAGCACAGATACGCAGTATTTT.

The rearrangement joins TRBV5-4 to TRBJ2-2; a possible D gene is TRBD1 (6 bases). Germline-derived CDR1 and CDR2 are SGHNT and YYREEE (reference sequence). Trimming shortened V by 1 base and J by 1 base, and 8 bases separated the two germline ends. The CDR3 loop spans 15 amino acids. The CDR3 region has the DNA TGTGCCAGCAGCTTGCAGGGGCTGAACACCGGGGAGCTGTTTTTT. Amino acids: CASSLQGLNTGELFF.

The sample holds a few counts of this clone. V gene TRBV10-1 combines with J gene TRBJ2-1; 8 bases are shared with TRBD1. The CDR3 is 15 residues long. CDR1 WNHNN and CDR2 SYGVQD come from the germline V gene (reference sequence). V gave up 2 bases and J gave up 2 bases; unmatched junction bases: 2. The CDR3 nucleotides are TGCGCCAGCAGTGAGACAGGGGGAGCCTACAATGAGCAGTTCTTC. Its translation is CASSETGGAYNEQFF.

The chain links TRBV19 to TRBJ2-7; D perhaps matches TRBD2 (6 bases). The CDR3 spans 14 residues. The germline CDR1 and CDR2 sequences are LNHDA and SQIVND (reference sequence). V lost 0 bases and J 2 bases, leaving 8 bases between the germline ends. The CDR3 DNA is TGTGCCAGTAGTATAGACGGGGAGGCCTACGAGCAGTACTTC. Amino acid sequence: CASSIDGEAYEQYF.

The chain employs TRBV7-9 and TRBJ1-1; D remains unclear. Germline V gene lookup returns CDR1 SEHNR and CDR2 FQNEAQ (reference sequence). Trimming cost V 10 bases and J 8 bases, with 17 bases left between them. The CDR3 totals 12 residues. The CDR3 DNA reads as TGTGCCACTCGGGGAGGGCGGCCAGAAGCTTTCTTT. Translating it yields CATRGGRPEAFF.

The chain combines TRBV4-1 with TRBJ1-5; D ambiguous. V was pared by 0 bases and J by 3 bases, with 12 bases between. This CDR3 contains 16 residues. The germline V gene encodes CDR1 MGHRA and CDR2 YSYEKL. CDR3 nucleotide sequence: TGCGCCAGCAGCCAAGATCAGGCCGGAACCAATCAGCCCCAGCATTTT. It translates to CASSQDQAGTNQPQHF.

The chain has TRBV7-9 and TRBJ2-7; tentatively, D is TRBD1 (6 bases). This CDR3 spans 13 amino acids. CDR1 is SEHNR, CDR2 FQNEAQ, per germline (reference sequence). CDR3 sequence (DNA): TGTTCCACCGCCTCGGGTCAGGGGACAGAGCAGTACTTC. Translating gives CSTASGQGTEQYF.

This clone was counted a single time. This chain joins TRBV14 and TRBJ2-1; 7 bases agree with TRBD1. CDR1 is SGHDN, CDR2 FVKESK, per germline. The CDR3 spans 14 residues. V lost 0 bases to trimming and J lost 7 bases; unmatched junction nucleotides: 3. CDR3 sequence (DNA): TGTGCCAGCAGCCAAGACAGGGGGTTGAATGAGCAGTTCTTC. Its translation: CASSQDRGLNEQFF.

The count of this clone is one. This chain joins TRBV5-1 and TRBJ2-1, with D unclear. From germline, CDR1 is SGHRS and CDR2 YFSETQ. The CDR3 contains 11 residues. V was trimmed by 3 bases and J by 6 bases, leaving 4 bases between them. CDR3 loop: CASSSGNEQFF. In DNA form, the CDR3 reads TGCGCCAGCAGCTCGGGCAATGAGCAGTTCTTC. The whole variable domain, filled in from reference TRBV5-1 and TRBJ2-1, reads KAGVTQTPRYLIKTRGQQVTLSCSPISGHRSVSWYQQTPGQGLQFLFEYFSETQRNKGNFPGRFSGRQFSNSRSEMNVSTLELGDSALYLCASSSGNEQFFGPGTRLTVL.

The gene calls are TRBV4-1 and TRBJ2-1; TRBD1 might be the D (6 bases). Between the trimmed V and J ends, which lost 0 bases and 4 bases, there was a span of 16 bases. The CDR3 totals 17 residues. The germline CDR1 and CDR2 sequences are MGHRA and YSYEKL. The CDR3 reads CASSQDFGRGHYNEQFF. The CDR3 nucleotides read TGCGCCAGCAGCCAAGATTTCGGCAGGGGCCATTACAATGAGCAGTTCTTC.

Details on this clone: The germline gene is not matched at one end of the junction; a read error may be the cause. The CDR3 DNA follows: TGTGCCGGCAGTGGGAAGGTCCTGGCAGGGGGCTCCTACGAGCAGTACTTC. It encodes CAGSGKVLAGGSYEQYF. V usage is TRBV2 and J usage is TRBJ2-7, with 7 bases identical to TRBD1. The CDR3 length is 17 residues. CDR1 SNHLY and CDR2 FYNNEI come from the germline V gene.

The chain employs TRBV28 and TRBJ1-1; D uncertain. The germline V gene has CDR1 MDHEN and CDR2 SYDVKM. With 5 bases removed from V and 1 base from J, the gap between germline ends came to 8 bases. CDR3 length: 13 amino acids. The CDR3 DNA reads TGTGCCAGCAGTCCGCAGTGGAACACTGAAGCTTTCTTT. Protein: CASSPQWNTEAFF.

This chain uses TRBV5-4 with TRBJ2-5, with D perhaps matching TRBD2 (6 bases). There are 14 residues in the CDR3. CDR1 is SGHNT, CDR2 YYREEE, per germline (reference sequence). The ends were cut back, 4 bases at V and 1 base at J, with 11 bases in the middle. CDR3 amino acids: CASSPVRGQETQYF. The CDR3 region has the DNA TGTGCCAGCAGCCCCGTGCGGGGCCAAGAGACCCAGTACTTC.

The V gene is TRBV28, the J gene TRBJ1-1, with D maybe TRBD1 (5 bases). CDR3 size: 15 residues. Germline CDR1 reads MDHEN; CDR2 reads SYDVKM. Trimming cost V 6 bases and J 4 bases, with 18 bases left between them. The CDR3 bases are TGTGCCAGCAGGCCTCTTCAGGGACTCCGCACTGAAGCTTTCTTT. Translation: CASRPLQGLRTEAFF.

The genes are TRBV19 and TRBJ1-1; D is uncertain. The germline V gene has CDR1 LNHDA and CDR2 SQIVND (reference sequence). This CDR3 has 14 residues. V lost 5 bases and J 5 bases, leaving 15 bases between the germline ends. CDR3: CASSFTGGLTEAFF. Written as DNA, the CDR3 is TGTGCCAGTAGTTTCACGGGAGGGTTGACTGAAGCTTTCTTT.